The rows below give T cell receptor beta chains drawn from one sample of a study of CD8 T cells in ankylosing spondylitis. Each CDR3 protein gets one entry after TCRdb re-called the 5' RACE reads with MiXCR. Seen here are some 180,000 distinct CDR3 sequences, around a sixth observed once, and the top ten hold 4.3%. The sequencing sample was made of blood, either unsorted or a sorted T cell fraction (not recorded which). The source is a male donor aged 5-30 years with ankylosing spondylitis or in good health (not recorded which). CDR3s include the opening cysteine and the closing phenylalanine or tryptophan. Each record gives: J gene, V gene, CDR3 protein.

TRBJ2-6 TRBV6-5 CASKGFASGANVLTF
TRBJ2-3 TRBV7-3 CASSSWAGQGSTDTQYF
TRBJ2-1 TRBV29-1 CSAPGLAGAEQFF
TRBJ2-5 TRBV7-2 CASSPVLLARKQETQYF
TRBJ2-5 TRBV24-1 CATSDTGRSQETQYF
TRBJ2-3 TRBV24-1 CATSDFASSGTDTQYF
TRBJ1-5 TRBV5-1 CASSSSGTPNQPQHF
TRBJ1-2 TRBV20-1 CSARDERPTDYGYTF
TRBJ2-5 TRBV24-1 CATSAPLGGTQETQYF
TRBJ2-1 TRBV29-1 CSTRRYNEQFF
TRBJ2-7 TRBV6-5 CASSYREGAIHEQYF
TRBJ2-2 TRBV29-1 CSVVVGPGELFF
TRBJ2-7 TRBV29-1 CSVSRGGLPYEQYF
TRBJ2-6 TRBV11-2 CASSLDPGAGANVLTF
TRBJ1-6 TRBV4-2 CASSQVESGSSPLHF
TRBJ2-7 TRBV6-1 CASSPGLAGSYEQYF
TRBJ2-3 TRBV24-1 CATSDFGRGDTQYF
TRBJ2-3 TRBV20-1 CSAIGEGGPDTQYF